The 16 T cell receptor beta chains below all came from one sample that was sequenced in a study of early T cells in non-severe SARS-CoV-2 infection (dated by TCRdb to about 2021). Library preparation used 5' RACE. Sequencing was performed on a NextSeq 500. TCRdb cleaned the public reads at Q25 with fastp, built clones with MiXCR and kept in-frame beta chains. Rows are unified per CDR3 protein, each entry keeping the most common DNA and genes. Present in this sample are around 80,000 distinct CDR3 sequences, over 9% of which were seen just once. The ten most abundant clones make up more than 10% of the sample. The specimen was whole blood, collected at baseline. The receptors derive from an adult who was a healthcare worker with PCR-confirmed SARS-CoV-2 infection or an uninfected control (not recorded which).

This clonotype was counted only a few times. CDR3 in amino acids: CASSLVRDGGYTF. The CDR3 coding sequence is TGTGCCAGCAGCTTAGTCAGGGATGGTGGCTACACCTTC. The J gene is TRBJ1-2, the V gene TRBV7-8, with D possibly TRBD1 on 5 matching bases. The germline V gene encodes CDR1 SGHVS and CDR2 FQNEAQ. CDR3 size: 13 residues. V was clipped by 1 base and J by 7 bases, with 10 bases between them.

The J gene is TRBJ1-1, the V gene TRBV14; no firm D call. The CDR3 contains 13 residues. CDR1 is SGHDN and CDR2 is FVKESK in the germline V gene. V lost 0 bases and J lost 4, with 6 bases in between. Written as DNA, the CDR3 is TGTGCCAGCAGCCAAGAGAGGATCACTGAAGCTTTCTTT. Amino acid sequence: CASSQERITEAFF.

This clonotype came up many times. The DNA for the CDR3 is TGCGCCAGCAGCTTGGCGGGAATGAGCTACAATGAGCAGTTCTTC. Its translation: CASSLAGMSYNEQFF. The chain uses TRBV5-1 and TRBJ2-1; perhaps TRBD2 as D (5 bases). This CDR3 is 15 amino acids long. CDR1 is SGHRS, CDR2 YFSETQ, per germline. Trimming took 0 bases from V and 3 from J, leaving 10 bases between them.

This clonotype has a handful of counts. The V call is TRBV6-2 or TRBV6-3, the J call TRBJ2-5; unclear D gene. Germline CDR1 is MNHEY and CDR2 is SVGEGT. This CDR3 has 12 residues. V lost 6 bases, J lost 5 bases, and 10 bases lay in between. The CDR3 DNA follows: TGTGCCAGCAGGGGCAATGGGGAGACCCAGTACTTC. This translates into CASRGNGETQYF.

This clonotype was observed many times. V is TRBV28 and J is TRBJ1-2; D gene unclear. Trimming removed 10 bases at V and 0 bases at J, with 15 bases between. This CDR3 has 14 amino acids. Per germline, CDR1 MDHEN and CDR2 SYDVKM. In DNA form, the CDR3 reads TGTGCCACCCTACCCAGGCCGTCTAACTATGGCTACACCTTC. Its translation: CATLPRPSNYGYTF.

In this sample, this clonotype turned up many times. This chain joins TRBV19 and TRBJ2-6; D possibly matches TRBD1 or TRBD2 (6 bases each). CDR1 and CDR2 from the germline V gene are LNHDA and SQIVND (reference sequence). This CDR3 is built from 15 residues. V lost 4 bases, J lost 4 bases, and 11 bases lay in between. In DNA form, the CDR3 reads TGTGCCAGTAGTAACCCGGGGGCCGGGGCCAACGTCCTGACTTTC. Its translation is CASSNPGAGANVLTF. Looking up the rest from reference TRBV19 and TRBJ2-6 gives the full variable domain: DGGITQSPKYLFRKEGQNVTLSCEQNLNHDAMYWYRQDPGQGLRLIYYSQIVNDFQKGDIAEGYSVSREKKESFPLTVTSAQKNPTAFYLCASSNPGAGANVLTFGAGSRLTVL.

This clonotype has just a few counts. In DNA form, the CDR3 reads TGTGCCAGCAAGGGGGATACAGACACAGATACGCAGTATTTT. Protein product: CASKGDTDTDTQYF. The V and J genes are TRBV2 and TRBJ2-3, with D perhaps matching TRBD1 (6 bases). The V gene's germline CDR1 is SNHLY and CDR2 FYNNEI. CDR3 length: 14 residues. V dropped 7 bases and J dropped 2 bases, with 13 bases sitting between them.

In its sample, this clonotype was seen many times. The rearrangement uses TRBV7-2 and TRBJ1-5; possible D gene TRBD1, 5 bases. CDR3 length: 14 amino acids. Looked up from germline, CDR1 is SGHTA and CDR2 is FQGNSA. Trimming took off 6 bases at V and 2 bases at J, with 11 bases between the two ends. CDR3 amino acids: CASSRTGGNQPQHF. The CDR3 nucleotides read TGTGCCAGCAGTCGTACGGGGGGCAATCAGCCCCAGCATTTT.

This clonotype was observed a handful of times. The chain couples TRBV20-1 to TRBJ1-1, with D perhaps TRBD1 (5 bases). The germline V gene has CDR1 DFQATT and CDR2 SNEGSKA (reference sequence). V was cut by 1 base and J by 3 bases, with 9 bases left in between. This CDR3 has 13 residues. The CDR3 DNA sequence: TGCAGTGCTAGAGGGACATCCGACACTGAAGCTTTCTTT. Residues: CSARGTSDTEAFF.

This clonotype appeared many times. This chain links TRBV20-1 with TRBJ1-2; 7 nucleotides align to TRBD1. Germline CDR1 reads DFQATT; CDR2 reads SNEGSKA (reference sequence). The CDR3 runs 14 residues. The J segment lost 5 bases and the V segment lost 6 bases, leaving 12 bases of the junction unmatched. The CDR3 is CSALLTGWIYGYTF. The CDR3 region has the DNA TGCAGTGCCCTACTGACAGGGTGGATTTATGGCTACACCTTC.

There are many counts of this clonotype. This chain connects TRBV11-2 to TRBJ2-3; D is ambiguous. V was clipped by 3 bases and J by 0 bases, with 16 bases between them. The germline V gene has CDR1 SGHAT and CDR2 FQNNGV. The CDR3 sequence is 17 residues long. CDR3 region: CASSLVSMGISTDTQYF. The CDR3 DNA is TGTGCCAGCAGCTTGGTCTCGATGGGTATAAGCACAGATACGCAGTATTTT.

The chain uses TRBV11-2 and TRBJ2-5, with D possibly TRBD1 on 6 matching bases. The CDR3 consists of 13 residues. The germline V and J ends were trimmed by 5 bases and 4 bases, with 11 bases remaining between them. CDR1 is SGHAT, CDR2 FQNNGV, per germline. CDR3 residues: CASSIQGGETQYF. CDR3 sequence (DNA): TGTGCCAGCAGCATACAGGGCGGAGAGACCCAGTACTTC.

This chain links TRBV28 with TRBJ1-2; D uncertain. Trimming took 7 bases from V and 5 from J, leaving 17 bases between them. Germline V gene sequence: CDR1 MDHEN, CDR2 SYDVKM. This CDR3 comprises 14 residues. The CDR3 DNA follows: TGTGCCAGCACGGACCCAGACGACCCATATGGCTACACCTTC. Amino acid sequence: CASTDPDDPYGYTF.

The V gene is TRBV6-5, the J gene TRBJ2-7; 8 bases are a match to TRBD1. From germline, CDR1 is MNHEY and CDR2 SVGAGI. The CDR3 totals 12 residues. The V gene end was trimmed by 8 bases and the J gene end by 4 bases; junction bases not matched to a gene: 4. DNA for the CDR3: TGTGCCAGCGGGGACAGGCGGTACGAGCAGTACTTC. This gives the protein CASGDRRYEQYF.

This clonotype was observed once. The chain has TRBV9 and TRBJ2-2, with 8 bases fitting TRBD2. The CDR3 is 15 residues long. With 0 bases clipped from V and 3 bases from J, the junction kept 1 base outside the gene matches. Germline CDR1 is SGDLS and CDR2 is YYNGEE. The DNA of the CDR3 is TGTGCCAGCAGCGTAGGAGCGGGGGACACCGGGGAGCTGTTTTTT. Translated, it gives CASSVGAGDTGELFF. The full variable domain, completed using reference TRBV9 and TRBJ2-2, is DSGVTQTPKHLITATGQRVTLRCSPRSGDLSVYWYQQSLDQGLQFLIQYYNGEERAKGNILERFSAQQFPDLHSELNLSSLELGDSALYFCASSVGAGDTGELFFGEGSRLTVL.

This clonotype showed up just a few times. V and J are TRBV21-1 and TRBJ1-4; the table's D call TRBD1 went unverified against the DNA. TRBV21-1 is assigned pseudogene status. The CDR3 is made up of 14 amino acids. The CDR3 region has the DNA TGTGCCAGCAACGCAGCAGGGGAAGATGAAAAACTGTTTTTT. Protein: CASNAAGEDEKLFF.